This T cell receptor (beta chain) was retrieved from a study of T-cell reconstitution after alpha-beta-depleted transplantation in children (dated by TCRdb to the mid-2010s). For context, the study as a whole: The study quantitatively tracked T-cell immune reconstitution after TCRalphabeta/CD19-depleted allogeneic hematopoietic cell transplantation in children using TCR repertoire profiling.

Reading from cysteine to phenylalanine, the CDR3 counts 15 amino acids. Only the CDR3 DNA is retained, 45 bases long and in frame from the first base. In the germline V gene (reference sequence), CDR1 corresponds to DFQATT and CDR2 to SNEGSKA. Trimming takes 4 bases from V and 0 bases from J, and the germline ends sit 13 bases apart. Here is what the overall study found, with its caveats: Apparently early alphabetaT-cell count recovery about two months after transplant reportedly relied on only several hundred rapidly expanded clones derived from non-depleted graft cells. The high TCRbeta diversity at day 60 in some patients was ascribed to recipient T cells and intrathymic progenitors that had survived conditioning. Over the following months the frequencies of hyperexpanded clones went down, and after one year T-cell counts and TCRbeta diversity were mostly credited to newly produced T cells.

Library construction relied on PCR. The sequencer listed for this sample is Illumina HiSeq 2500. TCR libraries were prepared with molecular barcoding, using unique molecular identifiers to normalize TCRbeta repertoire quantification. TCRdb took the public reads, trimmed them with fastp at Q25, ran MiXCR for clone calling and kept in-frame beta chains. Rows are combined by CDR3 protein, so each entry shows the most common genes and DNA. The sample table records about 500,000 distinct CDR3 sequences; 11% of these occur just once. Around 15% of the sample lies in the top ten. Details on this clonotype: Its target antigen remains unknown. No base-level quality is on record; no much larger clone is a single base apart.

The treatment or condition tag for this specimen amounts to: allogeneic hematopoietic cell transplantation with graft depleted of TCRalphabeta T cells and CD19 B cells. The transplant recipients were children given TCRalphabeta/CD19-depleted allogeneic hematopoietic cell grafts. The clonotype originates from a female patient aged 2 to 10 who had a stem cell transplant for aplastic anemia, so the T cells may come from the graft donor. The chain joins TRBV20-1 to TRBJ2-1; matching of 5 bases hints at TRBD2 as the D gene. The sample consisted of PBMCs, mostly from graft donor cells, taken 180 days after TCRalphabeta/CD19-depleted stem cell transplant. The CDR3 loop reads CSAIKSGSSYNEQFF. Read as DNA, the sequence is TGCAGTGCTATAAAAAGCGGAAGCTCCTACAATGAGCAGTTCTTC.